This T cell receptor beta chain came from a study of patients and donors after allogeneic stem cell transplantation. This clonotype was seen only a few times. TCRdb re-analysed the RT-PCR reads in MiXCR, keeping a single row per CDR3 protein. This repertoire shows approximately 200,000 distinct CDR3 sequences, over 30% found once; its top ten account for around a tenth. The clonotype originates from a human donor who was either an allogeneic HSCT recipient or a stem cell or donor lymphocyte infusion donor (not recorded which). It is not recorded whose cells these are; they may come from a transplant donor. Sample: blood, either unsorted or a sorted T cell fraction (not recorded which).

Here the CDR3 DNA reads TGTGCCAGCAGCAAAGGACTAGGCGCTGAAGCTTTCTTT. This translates into CASSKGLGAEAFF. This rearrangement joins TRBV13 to TRBJ1-1; the D is unclear. There are 13 residues in the CDR3. The V gene's germline CDR1 is PRHDT and CDR2 FYEKMQ (reference sequence). V shed 5 bases and J shed 6 bases, with 13 bases lying between them.